This T cell receptor (beta chain) derives from a study of read filtering for tumor transcriptome and immune sequencing. The library was built from about 400 ng RNA with molecular barcoded adaptors for alpha/delta and beta/gamma chains. TCRdb ran MiXCR on the reads and lists one entry per CDR3 protein. The data hold 19,000 or so distinct CDR3 sequences, with roughly 23% observed a single time. The CDR3 covers 16 residues. The junction had 10 bases not matched to a gene; V was cut back by 2 bases and J by 5 bases. In germline, CDR1 is SQVTM, CDR2 ANQGSEA. In this sample, this clonotype turned up a few times.

The sample was a population of CD138-negative cells sorted from bone marrow. The clonotype comes from a donor aged 40 or over with multiple myeloma. The V and J genes are TRBV29-1 and TRBJ2-2; 8 bases align to TRBD2. DNA of the CDR3: TGCAGCGTTGAAAGAGTACGGGAGGGGAGGACCGGGGAGCTGTTTTTT. This sequence encodes CSVERVREGRTGELFF.